This is a list of T cell receptor beta chains from one sample in a study of blood T cells in healthy people across ages. MiXCR was run by TCRdb on the 5' RACE reads, yielding one entry per CDR3 protein. The table has hundreds of thousands of distinct CDR3 sequences, roughly three fifths seen once; the top ten hold around 25%. The source material was blood. All receptors derive from a man aged 40-49 years in good health. Each CDR3 is given with its conserved first and last residue. Fields, in order: clone size, V gene, D gene, J gene, CDR3 DNA, CDR3 protein. A D gene is named only where the DNA matches it firmly. A row's size may be missing; if present it is once, few, many or a size class.

clone size: few
V gene: TRBV10-3
D gene: TRBD2
J gene: TRBJ2-5
CDR3 DNA: TGTGCCATCAGCAGAGGACTAGCGACCTACAATGAGCAGTACTTC
CDR3 protein: CAISRGLATYNEQYF

clone size: once
V gene: TRBV24-1
D gene: TRBD1
J gene: TRBJ1-2
CDR3 DNA: TGTGCCACCAGTGATGGGACAGACGGCTACACCTTC
CDR3 protein: CATSDGTDGYTF

clone size: .
V gene: TRBV6-1
D gene: .
J gene: TRBJ2-7
CDR3 DNA: TGTGCCAGCAGTGAGAGTGAGTACGAGCAGTACTTC
CDR3 protein: CASSESEYEQYF

clone size: .
V gene: TRBV24-1
D gene: TRBD1
J gene: TRBJ1-5
CDR3 DNA: TGTGCCACCAGTGACCCCGGGACAGGGGCCCAGCATTTT
CDR3 protein: CATSDPGTGAQHF

clone size: .
V gene: TRBV3-1
D gene: TRBD2
J gene: TRBJ2-3
CDR3 DNA: TGTGCCAGCAGCCAAGATCTGCTAGCGGGAGGGAAAGATACGCAGTATTTT
CDR3 protein: CASSQDLLAGGKDTQYF

clone size: .
V gene: TRBV7-3
D gene: TRBD1
J gene: TRBJ2-4
CDR3 DNA: TGTGCCAGCAGCCGGGGACAGGGAGTTCCCAAAAACATTCAGTACTTC
CDR3 protein: CASSRGQGVPKNIQYF

clone size: few
V gene: TRBV29-1
D gene: .
J gene: TRBJ1-2
CDR3 DNA: TGCAGCGTTGAGAGATCTCAGGGATCCGGCTACACCTTC
CDR3 protein: CSVERSQGSGYTF

clone size: .
V gene: TRBV6-2/TRBV6-3
D gene: .
J gene: TRBJ2-1
CDR3 DNA: TGTGCCAGCAGTTACTCGACGGGGATGGTCTACGAGCAGTTCTTC
CDR3 protein: CASSYSTGMVYEQFF

clone size: few
V gene: TRBV9
D gene: TRBD2
J gene: TRBJ2-5
CDR3 DNA: TGTGCCAGCAGCGTAGATCTCGGGGGGAGCCAAGAGACCCAGTACTTC
CDR3 protein: CASSVDLGGSQETQYF

clone size: .
V gene: TRBV27
D gene: TRBD2
J gene: TRBJ2-3
CDR3 DNA: TGTGCCAGCAGTCCTACGATGCGGGAGATTGTTACAGATACGCAGTATTTT
CDR3 protein: CASSPTMREIVTDTQYF

clone size: .
V gene: TRBV5-1
D gene: .
J gene: TRBJ2-5
CDR3 DNA: TGCGCCAGCAGCACACAACCGACGGGGGCGCAAGAGACCCAGTACTTC
CDR3 protein: CASSTQPTGAQETQYF

clone size: .
V gene: TRBV7-7
D gene: TRBD2
J gene: TRBJ2-3
CDR3 DNA: TGTGCTAGCAGCCGAACTAGCGCCCCAGGTGATACGCAGTATTTT
CDR3 protein: CASSRTSAPGDTQYF

clone size: few
V gene: TRBV29-1
D gene: TRBD2
J gene: TRBJ2-1
CDR3 DNA: TGCAGCGTTGAAATGGGGGCTAGCGGGGATGATGAGCAGTTCTTC
CDR3 protein: CSVEMGASGDDEQFF

clone size: once
V gene: TRBV7-2
D gene: .
J gene: TRBJ2-3
CDR3 DNA: TGTGCCAGCAGCCAGCAGTCACCTAGCACAGATACGCAGTATTTT
CDR3 protein: CASSQQSPSTDTQYF

clone size: .
V gene: TRBV7-9
D gene: TRBD1
J gene: TRBJ2-7
CDR3 DNA: TGTGCCAGCAGCCGGACGGACAGGGGCCACGAGCAGTACTTC
CDR3 protein: CASSRTDRGHEQYF

clone size: .
V gene: TRBV7-9
D gene: TRBD1
J gene: TRBJ1-2
CDR3 DNA: TGTGCCAGCAGCTCAAGACAGGGTAATAACTATGGCTACACCTTC
CDR3 protein: CASSSRQGNNYGYTF

clone size: .
V gene: TRBV7-2
D gene: .
J gene: TRBJ2-7
CDR3 DNA: TGTGCCAGCAACCAATATAGGACCGGTTCTTACGAGCAGTACTTC
CDR3 protein: CASNQYRTGSYEQYF

clone size: .
V gene: TRBV4-2
D gene: .
J gene: TRBJ1-4
CDR3 DNA: TGTGCCAGCAGCCAAGAGCCGGGGATGGATGAAAAACTGTTTTTT
CDR3 protein: CASSQEPGMDEKLFF

clone size: .
V gene: TRBV7-2
D gene: .
J gene: TRBJ1-2
CDR3 DNA: TGTGCCAGCAGCTCCCCCAATAACTATGGCTACACCTTC
CDR3 protein: CASSSPNNYGYTF

clone size: .
V gene: TRBV15
D gene: .
J gene: TRBJ2-3
CDR3 DNA: TGTGCCACCAGCAGGAGCGGACAGATCACAGATACGCAGTATTTT
CDR3 protein: CATSRSGQITDTQYF

clone size: .
V gene: TRBV29-1
D gene: .
J gene: TRBJ1-1
CDR3 DNA: TGCAGCGTTGAAATTCCGACAGACACTGAAGCTTTCTTT
CDR3 protein: CSVEIPTDTEAFF

clone size: .
V gene: TRBV7-9
D gene: TRBD1
J gene: TRBJ1-1
CDR3 DNA: TGTGCCAGCAGCTTAGAGGGGGCGCCGGACACTGAAGCTTTCTTT
CDR3 protein: CASSLEGAPDTEAFF

clone size: few
V gene: TRBV5-1
D gene: .
J gene: TRBJ2-3
CDR3 DNA: TGCGCCAGCAGCTTGGACAGGCCCGATACGCAGTATTTT
CDR3 protein: CASSLDRPDTQYF

clone size: .
V gene: TRBV3-1
D gene: TRBD1
J gene: TRBJ2-3
CDR3 DNA: TGTGCCAGCAGCCTATTGGTCCCAGGGGGCCGATATCGGACAGATACGCAGTATTTT
CDR3 protein: CASSLLVPGGRYRTDTQYF

clone size: .
V gene: TRBV7-2
D gene: .
J gene: TRBJ1-1
CDR3 DNA: TGTGCCAGCAGCTCCGGGCAGGGATTGCGGGCTTTCTTT
CDR3 protein: CASSSGQGLRAFF

clone size: .
V gene: TRBV5-1
D gene: .
J gene: TRBJ1-1
CDR3 DNA: TGCGCCAGCAGCTTGGAGGGAGACGGAGCTTTCTTT
CDR3 protein: CASSLEGDGAFF

clone size: .
V gene: TRBV11-2
D gene: .
J gene: TRBJ2-5
CDR3 DNA: TGTGCCAGCAGCTTTATGGGAGGCCAAGAGACCCAGTACTTC
CDR3 protein: CASSFMGGQETQYF

clone size: few
V gene: TRBV4-2
D gene: TRBD1
J gene: TRBJ2-7
CDR3 DNA: TGTGCCAGCAGCCTCTACCGACAGGGGACGACCTACGAGCAGTACTTC
CDR3 protein: CASSLYRQGTTYEQYF

clone size: once
V gene: TRBV27
D gene: .
J gene: TRBJ1-1
CDR3 DNA: TGTGCCAGCAGCCCGGGCGGCTTGAGCGTAACTGAAGCTTTCTTT
CDR3 protein: CASSPGGLSVTEAFF

clone size: .
V gene: TRBV7-7
D gene: .
J gene: TRBJ2-2
CDR3 DNA: TGTGCTAGCAGCTTAGAGGGTACGAACACCGGGGAGCTGTTTTTT
CDR3 protein: CASSLEGTNTGELFF

clone size: .
V gene: TRBV4-3
D gene: .
J gene: TRBJ1-2
CDR3 DNA: TGCGCCAGCAGCCGCTCCGAGACGGACGGCTACACCTTC
CDR3 protein: CASSRSETDGYTF

clone size: many
V gene: TRBV20-1
D gene: .
J gene: TRBJ2-1
CDR3 DNA: TGCAGTGCTAGAGATACTGAGCGGTCGAGCTCCTACAATGAGCAGTTCTTC
CDR3 protein: CSARDTERSSSYNEQFF

clone size: .
V gene: TRBV5-1
D gene: .
J gene: TRBJ2-2
CDR3 DNA: TGCGCCAGCAGCTTGGACGCTTTGGGGGAGCTGTTTTTT
CDR3 protein: CASSLDALGELFF

clone size: .
V gene: TRBV3-1
D gene: .
J gene: TRBJ2-3
CDR3 DNA: TGTGCCAGCAGGATTACAGGGCTCACAGATACGCAGTATTTT
CDR3 protein: CASRITGLTDTQYF

clone size: many
V gene: TRBV10-3
D gene: .
J gene: TRBJ2-3
CDR3 DNA: TGTGCCATCAGTTACCAGGGGAGCCGCACAGATACGCAGTATTTT
CDR3 protein: CAISYQGSRTDTQYF

clone size: .
V gene: TRBV7-2
D gene: TRBD2
J gene: TRBJ2-6
CDR3 DNA: TGTGCCAGCACCCAAGTGGGGCTAGCGGGATTCTCTGGGGCCAACGTCCTGACTTTC
CDR3 protein: CASTQVGLAGFSGANVLTF

clone size: .
V gene: TRBV28
D gene: .
J gene: TRBJ1-1
CDR3 DNA: TGTGCCAGCAGACCGCATTCAAAGGTTTTTGGCACTGAAGCTTTCTTT
CDR3 protein: CASRPHSKVFGTEAFF

clone size: .
V gene: TRBV12-5
D gene: .
J gene: TRBJ2-3
CDR3 DNA: TGTGCTAGTGGTTTGAGGGGGGATATAACGCACACCACAGATACGCAGTATTTT
CDR3 protein: CASGLRGDITHTTDTQYF

clone size: few
V gene: TRBV7-2
D gene: TRBD1
J gene: TRBJ2-1
CDR3 DNA: TGTGCCAGCAGCCCAAGACAGGGAATAGTTGAGCAGTTCTTC
CDR3 protein: CASSPRQGIVEQFF

clone size: many
V gene: TRBV7-2
D gene: .
J gene: TRBJ2-1
CDR3 DNA: TGTGCCACTTCGGGCAGGGCCATGAATGAGCAGTTCTTC
CDR3 protein: CATSGRAMNEQFF